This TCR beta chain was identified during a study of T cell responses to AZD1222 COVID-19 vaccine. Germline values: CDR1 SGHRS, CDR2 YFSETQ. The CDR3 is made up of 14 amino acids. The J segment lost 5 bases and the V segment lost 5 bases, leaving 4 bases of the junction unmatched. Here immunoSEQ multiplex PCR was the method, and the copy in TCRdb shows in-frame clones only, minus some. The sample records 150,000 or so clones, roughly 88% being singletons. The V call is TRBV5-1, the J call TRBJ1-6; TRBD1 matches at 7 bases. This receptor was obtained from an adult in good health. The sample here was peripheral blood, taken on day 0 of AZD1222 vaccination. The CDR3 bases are TGCGCCAGCAGTCCGGGACAGAATAATTCACCCCTCCACTTT. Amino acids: CASSPGQNNSPLHF.